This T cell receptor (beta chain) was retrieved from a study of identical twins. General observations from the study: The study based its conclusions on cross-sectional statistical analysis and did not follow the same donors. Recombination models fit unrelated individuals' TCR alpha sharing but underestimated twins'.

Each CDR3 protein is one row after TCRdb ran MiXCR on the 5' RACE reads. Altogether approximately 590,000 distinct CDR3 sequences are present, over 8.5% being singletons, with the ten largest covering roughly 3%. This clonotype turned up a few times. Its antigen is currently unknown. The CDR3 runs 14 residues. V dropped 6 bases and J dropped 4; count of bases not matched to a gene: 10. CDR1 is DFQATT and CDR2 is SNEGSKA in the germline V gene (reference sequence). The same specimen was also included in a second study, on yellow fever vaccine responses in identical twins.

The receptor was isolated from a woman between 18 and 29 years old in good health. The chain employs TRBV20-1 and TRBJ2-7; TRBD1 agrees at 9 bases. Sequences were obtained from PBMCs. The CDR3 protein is CSARRQGVAYEQYF. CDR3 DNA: TGCAGTGCGCGGCGACAGGGGGTCGCGTACGAGCAGTACTTC.